The clone carrying this T cell receptor beta chain was counted between two and nine times. Unsorted whole blood yielded blood RNA, and germline DNA was extracted as well. Roughly 4 milliliters of peripheral blood were drawn preoperatively. The input was approximately 0.45 ug total RNA; TCR beta cDNA was made from it with a constant-region primer. Researchers made the TCR beta libraries by running three nested multiplex PCR rounds with slightly modified ARM-PCR. A C-beta reverse primer and TRBV1-TRBV30 forward primers served in each of the first two PCR rounds, at around 10 cycles apiece. MiXCR was run by TCRdb on the multiplex PCR reads, yielding one entry per CDR3 protein. The repertoire holds approximately 330,000 distinct CDR3 sequences, with roughly 61% as singletons. This sample is part of a study of tumor-infiltrating lymphocytes in primary liver carcinoma. The CDR3 contains 14 residues. Trimming stripped 2 bases from V and 8 bases from J, with 12 bases between.

The sequencing input was peripheral blood. The sequence was obtained from a man in his forties with primary liver carcinoma and hepatitis B virus infection. V usage is TRBV12-3 or TRBV12-4 and J usage is TRBJ1-4; no firm D call. CDR3 DNA sequence: TGTGCCAGCAGTTTACAGGCGACGGGGGAAAAACTGTTTTTT. Encoded protein: CASSLQATGEKLFF.